Listed below are T cell receptor beta chains from one sample, sequenced in a study of blood T cell repertoires in COVID-19. The method was immunoSEQ multiplex PCR; TCRdb's version includes in-frame clones alone and lacks a portion of them. The sample has roughly 150,000 clones, 85% to 90% seen once. The sequencing input was peripheral blood. The receptors derive from a woman in her thirties or forties with acute or convalescent COVID-19. The conserved cysteine and the conserved F or W are not part of the CDR3 here. Fields, in order: V gene, J gene, CDR3 protein.

v_call: TRBV11-2
j_call: TRBJ1-5
cdr3_aa: ASSPGELSNQPQH

v_call: TRBV24-1
j_call: TRBJ2-7
cdr3_aa: ATSDPGLYEQY

v_call: TRBV24-1
j_call: TRBJ1-2
cdr3_aa: ATSATTGTWGYT

v_call: TRBV9
j_call: TRBJ1-1
cdr3_aa: ASSVGGGLNTEAF

v_call: TRBV7-9
j_call: TRBJ2-3
cdr3_aa: ASSLELAVAGHTQY

v_call: TRBV5-4
j_call: TRBJ1-1
cdr3_aa: ASSGPGQRNTEAF

v_call: TRBV6-1
j_call: TRBJ2-3
cdr3_aa: ASSEIQRGITDTQY

v_call: TRBV10-1
j_call: TRBJ1-6
cdr3_aa: ASRPGEKGSPLH

v_call: TRBV12-3/TRBV12-4
j_call: TRBJ2-1
cdr3_aa: ASTQKREQF

v_call: TRBV28
j_call: TRBJ2-1
cdr3_aa: ASIPRVGRVLNEQF

v_call: TRBV18
j_call: TRBJ2-7
cdr3_aa: ASSPIQGDSYEQY

v_call: TRBV3-1/TRBV3-2
j_call: TRBJ2-1
cdr3_aa: ASSQDIPSGYREQF

v_call: TRBV19
j_call: TRBJ1-5
cdr3_aa: ATQTRGQGNQPQH

v_call: TRBV7-2
j_call: TRBJ2-1
cdr3_aa: ASSLVTSVGWGQF

v_call: TRBV6-6
j_call: TRBJ2-1
cdr3_aa: ASSQGLVSYNEQF

v_call: TRBV5-1
j_call: TRBJ2-3
cdr3_aa: ASSRTLLGTGLTDTQY

v_call: TRBV6-9
j_call: TRBJ1-6
cdr3_aa: ASSYYRGNSPLH

v_call: TRBV3-1/TRBV3-2
j_call: TRBJ2-5
cdr3_aa: ASSQDPPGFETQY

v_call: TRBV5-1
j_call: TRBJ2-5
cdr3_aa: ASSLGGSLFQETQY

v_call: TRBV19
j_call: TRBJ2-3
cdr3_aa: ASSNSDTQY

v_call: TRBV4-1
j_call: TRBJ1-4
cdr3_aa: ASSQETPWEKLF

v_call: TRBV7-3
j_call: TRBJ2-1
cdr3_aa: ASSPTSDHNEQF

v_call: TRBV7-8
j_call: TRBJ1-2
cdr3_aa: ASSLVQNYGYT

v_call: TRBV30
j_call: TRBJ1-2
cdr3_aa: AWSPTGGVYGYT

v_call: TRBV4-1
j_call: TRBJ1-4
cdr3_aa: ASSQGHTHEKLF

v_call: TRBV5-1
j_call: TRBJ2-2
cdr3_aa: ASSEGLAYTGELF

v_call: TRBV3-1/TRBV3-2
j_call: TRBJ1-2
cdr3_aa: ASSQPQGAYGYT

v_call: TRBV18
j_call: TRBJ1-5
cdr3_aa: ASSPPGGNSNQPQH

v_call: TRBV10-1
j_call: TRBJ2-3
cdr3_aa: ASSHPGSTDTQY

v_call: TRBV6-1
j_call: TRBJ1-2
cdr3_aa: ASSEALRRGYT

v_call: TRBV7-8
j_call: TRBJ2-7
cdr3_aa: ASSLAVSYEQY

v_call: TRBV5-6
j_call: TRBJ2-2
cdr3_aa: ASSLGVWQGVLTGELF

v_call: TRBV10-3
j_call: TRBJ1-1
cdr3_aa: AIAGDGVAEAF

v_call: TRBV28
j_call: TRBJ1-2
cdr3_aa: ASSLKAGQSIYGYT

v_call: TRBV24-1
j_call: TRBJ1-5
cdr3_aa: ATSGPQGFQPQH

v_call: TRBV5-4
j_call: TRBJ1-6
cdr3_aa: ASSTTGVYNSPLH

v_call: TRBV30
j_call: TRBJ1-2
cdr3_aa: AWSEDSSYGYT

v_call: TRBV19
j_call: TRBJ1-2
cdr3_aa: ASSRQGASWEGYT

v_call: TRBV28
j_call: TRBJ2-4
cdr3_aa: ASRDNGKNIQY

v_call: TRBV9
j_call: TRBJ2-3
cdr3_aa: ASSVWQGTDTQY

v_call: TRBV30
j_call: TRBJ2-7
cdr3_aa: AWSRDRLYEQY

v_call: TRBV24-1
j_call: TRBJ2-5
cdr3_aa: ATSDSGTGRETQY

v_call: TRBV19
j_call: TRBJ2-7
cdr3_aa: ASSFRETTYEQY

v_call: TRBV9
j_call: TRBJ1-6
cdr3_aa: ASSGQGFNSPLH

v_call: TRBV14
j_call: TRBJ2-3
cdr3_aa: ASSQDAGGIQDDTQY

v_call: TRBV2
j_call: TRBJ1-2
cdr3_aa: ASTVGQYDGYT

v_call: TRBV18
j_call: TRBJ1-1
cdr3_aa: ASSGQKNGEAF

v_call: TRBV11-2
j_call: TRBJ2-1
cdr3_aa: ASSLRGWVPTSSYNEQF

v_call: TRBV5-4
j_call: TRBJ2-7
cdr3_aa: ASSFSAGEDEQY

v_call: TRBV5-4
j_call: TRBJ2-1
cdr3_aa: ASSFGTGGNEQF

v_call: TRBV18
j_call: TRBJ1-1
cdr3_aa: ASSPFSTGNVNTEAF

v_call: TRBV13
j_call: TRBJ2-2
cdr3_aa: ASSLDSATSGELF

v_call: TRBV6-5
j_call: TRBJ1-1
cdr3_aa: ASSNRGRTITEAF

v_call: TRBV7-9
j_call: TRBJ2-5
cdr3_aa: ASSLAGQLLDRETQY

v_call: TRBV2
j_call: TRBJ1-2
cdr3_aa: ASSRGTGYGYT

v_call: TRBV9
j_call: TRBJ1-2
cdr3_aa: ASSGDRGLGYGYT

v_call: TRBV6-5
j_call: TRBJ1-1
cdr3_aa: ASSYGEGTEAF